What follows describes a single T cell receptor (beta chain). Its antigen is unknown. No base qualities exist here, and no much larger clone lies one base off it. Preparation of the library involved 5' RACE. This sample was sequenced with an Illumina HiSeq 2500. A second PCR of roughly 7 to 12 cycles was performed with a sample-barcoded 5' primer and a J-beta primer mix. A template-switch 5' adaptor carrying 12 random nucleotides introduced a unique molecular identifier onto each TCR beta cDNA molecule. Each sample yielded at least 2.5 million CDR3-containing paired-end reads. All of the RNA was converted into first-strand cDNA using the Mint cDNA synthesis kit, with a TRBC-specific oligonucleotide serving as the primer. Following uracil-DNA glycosylase treatment, a first 18-cycle PCR with universal primers M1SS and BC2_uni_R was performed on all cDNA. The original pipeline was this. Normalization of each sample was performed by random selection of 1 million high-quality reads, each carrying a distinct molecular identifier. Reads with shared molecular identifiers were discarded instead of being binned into consensus sequences. MiTCR, run with a Q25 quality threshold and the strictest error-elimination algorithm, handled CDR3 identification, clonotype clustering and error correction. Lower-bound total TCR beta diversity was estimated with a nonparametric unseen species model using Euler transformation. TCRdb handled the public reads itself, with Q25 trimming in fastp and clone calling in MiXCR, and kept productive beta chains. When rows share a CDR3 protein, they turn into one entry using the most common DNA and genes. The V and J calls follow TCRdb's processing rather than the paper's. Present in this sample are fewer than 950,000 distinct CDR3 sequences, under 40% of which were seen just once. Clones ranked in the top ten supply 10% to 15% of the sample.

The source of the sample is a study of blood T cells in healthy people across ages (dated by TCRdb to between 2015 and 2016). At the level of the whole study: Template switching captured roughly one uniquely barcoded TCR beta cDNA molecule per two T cells in model experiments. To avoid experimental bias, donors of different ages were spread randomly across the sequencing lanes. To track age-related changes in TCR beta repertoire diversity, the study relied on deep sequencing normalized with unique cDNA molecular identifiers. Two additional independent replicas of 1 million unique cDNA reads from the same blood draw were analyzed for two donors (one aged 18 to 30 and one aged 80 or older). The donors were split into four age groups: young (average approximately 16 years), middle-aged (over 35), aged (roughly 65) and long-lived (about 82). General conclusions and limits of the study: Estimates of total diversity from one million sequenced T cells were regarded as lower bounds and underestimates. As age increased, observed TCR beta diversity per million T cells dropped in a roughly linear way, and a significant reduction was already evident by age 40. Bulk unsorted PBMC profiling prevented conclusive comparison of naive and antigen-experienced compartments. Compared with the aged group, more naive CD4+ T cells, fewer expanded clones and increased TCR diversity were shown by the long-lived group, suggesting age selection. A strong correlation was found between observed TCR beta diversity and the percentage of naive T cells measured by flow cytometry. Because donor CMV infection status was unknown, age-related changes in expanded clonotypes were potentially confounded.

V and J lose 4 bases and 11 bases, and a span of 15 bases separates them. CDR1 SGHRS and CDR2 YFSETQ are derived from the germline V gene. From cysteine to phenylalanine, the CDR3 is 12 amino acids long. Only the CDR3 portion is preserved as DNA: 36 bases, with reading frame beginning at the first base. The donors were roughly 39 Caucasian individuals from Russia, aged roughly 6 to 95 years, who were systemically healthy. Each donor gave 8 to 10 milliliters of peripheral blood, collected into EDTA-treated Vacutainer tubes. Ficoll-Paque density-gradient centrifugation was used to isolate PBMCs, with at least 7 million obtained per sample. Trizol reagent was used to extract total RNA from PBMCs, with at least 5.5 micrograms per sample. For every donor, flow cytometry on a PBMC aliquot measured the percentage of naive CD45RAhigh/CD27high T cells.

The clonotype comes from a man between 18 and 29 years old in good health. Sequencing was performed on blood. The receptor chain draws on TRBV5-1 and TRBJ2-5, with the D segment identity uncertain. The DNA reads TGCGCCAGCAGCCATGGAGTGGATGAGCAGTACTTC. Its amino acids are CASSHGVDEQYF.